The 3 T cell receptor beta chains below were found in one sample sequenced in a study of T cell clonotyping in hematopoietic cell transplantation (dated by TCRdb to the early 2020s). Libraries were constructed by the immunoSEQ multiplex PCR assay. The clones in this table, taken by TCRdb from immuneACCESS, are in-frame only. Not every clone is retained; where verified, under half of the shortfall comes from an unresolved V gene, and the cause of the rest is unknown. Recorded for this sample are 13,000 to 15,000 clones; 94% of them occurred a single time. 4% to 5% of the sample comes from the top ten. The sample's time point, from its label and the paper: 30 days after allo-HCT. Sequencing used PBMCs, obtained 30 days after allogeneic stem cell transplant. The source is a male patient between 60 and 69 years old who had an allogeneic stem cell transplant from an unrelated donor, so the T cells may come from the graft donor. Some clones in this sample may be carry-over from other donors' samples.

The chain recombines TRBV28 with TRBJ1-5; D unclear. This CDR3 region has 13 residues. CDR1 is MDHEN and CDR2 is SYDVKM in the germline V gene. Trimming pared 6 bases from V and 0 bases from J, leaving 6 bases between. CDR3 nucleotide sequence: TGTGCCAGCAGCCTGAATAGCAATCAGCCCCAGCATTTT. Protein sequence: CASSLNSNQPQHF.

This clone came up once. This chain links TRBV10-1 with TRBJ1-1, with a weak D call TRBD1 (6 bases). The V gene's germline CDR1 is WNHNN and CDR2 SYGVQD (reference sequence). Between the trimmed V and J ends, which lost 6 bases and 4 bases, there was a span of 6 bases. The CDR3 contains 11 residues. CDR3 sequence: CASSRGTEAFF. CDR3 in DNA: TGCGCCAGCAGCAGGGGCACTGAAGCTTTCTTT.

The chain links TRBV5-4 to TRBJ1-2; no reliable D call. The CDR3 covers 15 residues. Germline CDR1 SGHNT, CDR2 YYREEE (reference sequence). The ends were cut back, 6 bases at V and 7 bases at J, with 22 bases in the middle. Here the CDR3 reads CASTSPGESAVGYTF. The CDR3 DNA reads TGTGCCAGCACAAGCCCCGGGGAAAGTGCGGTTGGCTACACCTTC.